The entry that follows covers one T cell receptor (beta chain) sequence. Its antigen is still unknown. Measured with immunoSEQ multiplex PCR; TCRdb has only the in-frame clones, and not every one. Reported are 45,000 to 55,000 clones, none seen only once; the ten largest carry 5.4%. These data originate in a study of T cell clonality in common variable immunodeficiency. General study points: Authors noted CVID clonality's cause needs subpopulation repertoire sequencing. Fewer TCRbeta clones were shared among CVID subjects than controls.

The receptor was derived from a person between 18 and 75 years old in good health. The material sequenced was peripheral blood mononuclear cells.

CDR3 amino acids: CASSAGGALGNSPLHF. The part of the CDR3 DNA that was read is TGTGCCAGCAGCGCCGGGGGGGCCTTGGGTAATTCACCC. The chain carries TRBV2 and TRBJ1-6, with D possibly matching TRBD1 (6 bases). The CDR3 goes on 3 residues after the read ends, and that part is filled in from the germline J gene. This CDR3 has 16 amino acids. CDR1 and CDR2 from the germline V gene are SNHLY and FYNNEI. V was shortened by 6 bases and J by 6 bases, with 18 bases between the two germline ends.